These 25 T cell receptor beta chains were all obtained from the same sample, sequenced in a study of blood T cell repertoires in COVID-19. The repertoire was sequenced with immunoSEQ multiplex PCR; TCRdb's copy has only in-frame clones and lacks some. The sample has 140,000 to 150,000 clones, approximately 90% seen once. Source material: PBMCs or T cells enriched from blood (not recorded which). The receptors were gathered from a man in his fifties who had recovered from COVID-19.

The chain's CDR3 is CASSVGPPNGYTF. The CDR3 DNA reads as TGCGCCAGCAGCGTTGGGCCGCCGAATGGCTACACCTTC. The V gene is TRBV5-1, the J gene TRBJ1-2, with D unresolved. The length of the CDR3 is 13 residues. The V end was cut by 4 bases, the J end by 6 bases, with 13 bases between. Germline CDR1 is SGHRS and CDR2 is YFSETQ.

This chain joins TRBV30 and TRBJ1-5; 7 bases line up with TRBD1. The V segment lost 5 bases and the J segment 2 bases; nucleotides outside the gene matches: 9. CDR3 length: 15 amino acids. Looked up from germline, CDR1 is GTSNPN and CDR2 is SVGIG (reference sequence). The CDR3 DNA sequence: TGTGCCTGGCAAAACCGGGACAGCCGCAATCAGCCCCAGCATTTT. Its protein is CAWQNRDSRNQPQHF.

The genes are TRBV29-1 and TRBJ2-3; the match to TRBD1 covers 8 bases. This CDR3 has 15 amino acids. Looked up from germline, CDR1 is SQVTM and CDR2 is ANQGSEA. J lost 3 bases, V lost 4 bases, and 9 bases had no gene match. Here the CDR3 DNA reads TGCAGCGTTGTGGGGACAGGCCTCGGTACAGATACGCAGTATTTT. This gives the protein CSVVGTGLGTDTQYF.

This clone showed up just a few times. The CDR3 is CASSSIRSGNTIYF. The CDR3 DNA is TGTGCCAGCAGCTCTATAAGATCTGGAAACACCATATATTTT. V and J are TRBV5-5 and TRBJ1-3, with D uncertain. The CDR3 has 14 amino acids. V was pared by 3 bases and J by 1 base, with 8 bases between. CDR1 is SGHKS and CDR2 is YYEKEE in the germline V gene (reference sequence). Filled out from reference TRBV5-5 and TRBJ1-3, the complete variable domain reads DAGVTQSPTHLIKTRGQQVTLRCSPISGHKSVSWYQQVLGQGPQFIFQYYEKEERGRGNFPDRFSARQFPNYSSELNVNALLLGDSALYLCASSSIRSGNTIYFGEGSWLTVV.

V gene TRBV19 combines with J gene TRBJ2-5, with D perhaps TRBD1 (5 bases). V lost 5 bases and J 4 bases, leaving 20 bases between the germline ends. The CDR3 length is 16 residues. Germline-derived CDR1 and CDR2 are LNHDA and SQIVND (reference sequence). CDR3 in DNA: TGTGCCAGTAGTTTTTCTGGCAGGGTTGGTCCAGAGACCCAGTACTTC. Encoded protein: CASSFSGRVGPETQYF.

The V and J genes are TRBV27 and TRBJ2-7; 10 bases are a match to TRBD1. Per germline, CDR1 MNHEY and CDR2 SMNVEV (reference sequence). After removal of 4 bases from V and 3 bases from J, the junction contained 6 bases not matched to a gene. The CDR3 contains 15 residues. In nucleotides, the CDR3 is TGTGCCAGCAGTTCCCGGACAGGGGGGTTCTACGAGCAGTACTTC. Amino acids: CASSSRTGGFYEQYF.

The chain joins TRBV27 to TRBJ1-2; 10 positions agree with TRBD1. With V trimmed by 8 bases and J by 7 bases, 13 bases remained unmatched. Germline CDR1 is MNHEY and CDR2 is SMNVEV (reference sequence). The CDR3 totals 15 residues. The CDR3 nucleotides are TGTGCCAGCCGATTCCACTGGACAGGGGGTATTGGCTACACCTTC. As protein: CASRFHWTGGIGYTF.

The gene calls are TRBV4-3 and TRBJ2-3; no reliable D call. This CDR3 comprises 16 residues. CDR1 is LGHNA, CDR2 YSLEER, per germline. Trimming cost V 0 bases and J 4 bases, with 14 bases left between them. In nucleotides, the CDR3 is TGCGCCAGCAGCCAAGATGGTGGCTTCCCGCCAGATACGCAGTATTTT. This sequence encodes CASSQDGGFPPDTQYF.

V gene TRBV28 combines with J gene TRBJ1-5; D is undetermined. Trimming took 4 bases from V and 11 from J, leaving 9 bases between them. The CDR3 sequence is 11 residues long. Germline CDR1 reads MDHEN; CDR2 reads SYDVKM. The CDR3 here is CASSSLSAQHF. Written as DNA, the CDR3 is TGTGCCAGCAGTTCCTTATCAGCCCAGCATTTT.

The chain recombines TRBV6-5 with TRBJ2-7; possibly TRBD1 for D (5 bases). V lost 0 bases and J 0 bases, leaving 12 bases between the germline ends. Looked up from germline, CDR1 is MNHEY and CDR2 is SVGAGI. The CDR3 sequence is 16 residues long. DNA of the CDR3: TGTGCCAGCAGTTACTCTTCAGGGCCGAACTCCTACGAGCAGTACGTC. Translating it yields CASSYSSGPNSYEQYV.

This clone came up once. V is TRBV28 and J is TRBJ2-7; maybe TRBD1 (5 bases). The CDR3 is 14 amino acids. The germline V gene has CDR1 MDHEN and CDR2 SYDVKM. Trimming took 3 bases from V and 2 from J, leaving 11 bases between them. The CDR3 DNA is TGTGCCAGCAGTTTTGGCGGACAACCCTACGAGCAGTACTTC. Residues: CASSFGGQPYEQYF. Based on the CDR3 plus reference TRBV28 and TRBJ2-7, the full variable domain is DVKVTQSSRYLVKRTGEKVFLECVQDMDHENMFWYRQDPGLGLRLIYFSYDVKMKEKGDIPEGYSVSREKKERFSLILESASTNQTSMYLCASSFGGQPYEQYFGPGTRLTVT.

The CDR3 loop is CASSPSDRGNEAFF. DNA for the CDR3: TGTGCCAGCTCACCATCGGACAGGGGAAATGAAGCTTTCTTT. The chain is built from TRBV18 and TRBJ1-1; 9 bases are a match to TRBD1. Germline CDR1 KGHSH, CDR2 LQKENI. V shed 2 bases, J shed 7 bases, and the junction held 5 bases outside the gene matches. This CDR3 region has 14 residues.

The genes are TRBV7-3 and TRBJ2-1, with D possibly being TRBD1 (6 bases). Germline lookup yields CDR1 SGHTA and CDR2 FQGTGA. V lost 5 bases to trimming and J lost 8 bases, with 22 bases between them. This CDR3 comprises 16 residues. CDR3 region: CASSRGTGYSGDEQFF. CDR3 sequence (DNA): TGTGCCAGCAGCCGTGGAACAGGGTACTCTGGGGATGAGCAGTTCTTC.

The CDR3 sequence is CATSKTGTGGYTF. The DNA of the CDR3 is TGTGCCACCTCCAAGACAGGGACCGGGGGCTACACCTTC. The V call is TRBV10-3, the J call TRBJ1-2; 7 bases align to TRBD1. The trim removed 10 bases at V and 8 bases at J, leaving 13 bases unmatched. The CDR3 has 13 amino acids. Germline loops: CDR1 ENHRY, CDR2 SYGVKD.

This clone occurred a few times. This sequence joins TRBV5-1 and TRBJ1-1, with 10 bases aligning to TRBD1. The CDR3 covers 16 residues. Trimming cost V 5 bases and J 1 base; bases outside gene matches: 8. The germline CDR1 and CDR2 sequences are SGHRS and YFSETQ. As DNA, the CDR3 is TGCGCCAGCAGGGGAGGGGACAGGGGCCGGAACACTGAAGCTTTCTTT. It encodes CASRGGDRGRNTEAFF.

The CDR3 region is CASSSGSRIYGYTF. The CDR3 region has the DNA TGTGCCAGCAGCTCAGGATCAAGAATCTATGGCTACACCTTC. The rearrangement links TRBV5-4 to TRBJ1-2; no reliable D call. The V gene's germline CDR1 is SGHNT and CDR2 YYREEE (reference sequence). This CDR3 is built from 14 residues. The germline V and J ends were trimmed by 3 bases and 4 bases, with 13 bases remaining between them.

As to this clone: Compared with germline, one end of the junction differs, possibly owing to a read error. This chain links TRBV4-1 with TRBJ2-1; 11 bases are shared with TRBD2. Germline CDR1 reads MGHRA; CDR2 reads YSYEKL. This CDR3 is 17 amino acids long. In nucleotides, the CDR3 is TGCACCAGCAGCCAGGGGATGACTAGCGGGGCCTACAATGAGCAGTTCTTC. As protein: CTSSQGMTSGAYNEQFF.

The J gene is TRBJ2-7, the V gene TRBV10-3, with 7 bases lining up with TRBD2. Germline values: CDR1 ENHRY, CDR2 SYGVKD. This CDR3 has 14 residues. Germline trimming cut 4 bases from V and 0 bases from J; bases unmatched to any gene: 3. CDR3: CAISVGGSSYEQYF. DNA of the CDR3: TGTGCCATCAGTGTTGGCGGGAGCTCCTACGAGCAGTACTTC.

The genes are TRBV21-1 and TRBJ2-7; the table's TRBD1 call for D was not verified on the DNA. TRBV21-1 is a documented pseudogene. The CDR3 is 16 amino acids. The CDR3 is CASSKPRETGADEQYF. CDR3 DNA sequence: TGTGCCAGCAGCAAACCCCGGGAGACAGGGGCGGACGAGCAGTACTTC.

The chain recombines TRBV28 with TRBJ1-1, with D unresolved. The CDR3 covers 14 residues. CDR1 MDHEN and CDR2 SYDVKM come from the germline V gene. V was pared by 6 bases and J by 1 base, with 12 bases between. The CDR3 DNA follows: TGTGCCAGCAGGCCCAACTTCCAGAACACTGAAGCTTTCTTT. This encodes CASRPNFQNTEAFF.

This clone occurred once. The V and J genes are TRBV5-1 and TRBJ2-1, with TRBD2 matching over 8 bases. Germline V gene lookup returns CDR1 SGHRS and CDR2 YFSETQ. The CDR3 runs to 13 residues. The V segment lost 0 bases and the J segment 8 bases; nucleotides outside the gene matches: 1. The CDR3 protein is CASSLDGGDEQFF. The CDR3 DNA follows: TGCGCCAGCAGCTTGGACGGGGGGGATGAGCAGTTCTTC.

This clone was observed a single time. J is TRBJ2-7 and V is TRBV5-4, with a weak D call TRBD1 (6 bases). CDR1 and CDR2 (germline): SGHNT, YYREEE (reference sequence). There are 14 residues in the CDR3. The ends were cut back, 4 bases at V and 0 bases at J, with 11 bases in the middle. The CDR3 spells CASSPQGSSYEQYF. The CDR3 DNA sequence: TGTGCCAGCAGCCCCCAGGGGAGCTCCTACGAGCAGTACTTC.

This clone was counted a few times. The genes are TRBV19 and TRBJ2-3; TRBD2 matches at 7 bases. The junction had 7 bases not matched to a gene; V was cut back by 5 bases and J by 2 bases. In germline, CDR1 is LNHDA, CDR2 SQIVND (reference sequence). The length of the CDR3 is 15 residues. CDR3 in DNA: TGTGCCAGTAGTTTAACTAGCGTTACCACAGATACGCAGTATTTT. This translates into CASSLTSVTTDTQYF. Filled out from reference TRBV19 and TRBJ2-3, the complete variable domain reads DGGITQSPKYLFRKEGQNVTLSCEQNLNHDAMYWYRQDPGQGLRLIYYSQIVNDFQKGDIAEGYSVSREKKESFPLTVTSAQKNPTAFYLCASSLTSVTTDTQYFGPGTRLTVL.

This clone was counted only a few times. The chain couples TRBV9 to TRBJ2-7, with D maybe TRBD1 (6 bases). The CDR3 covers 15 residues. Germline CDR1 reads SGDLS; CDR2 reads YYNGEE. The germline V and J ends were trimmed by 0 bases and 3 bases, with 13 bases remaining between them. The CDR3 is CASSVDLGARYEQYF. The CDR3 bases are TGTGCCAGCAGCGTAGATCTGGGGGCCCGCTACGAGCAGTACTTC.

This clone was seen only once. DNA of the CDR3: TGTGCCAGCAGAAACGGACAGGGATTGTACAATGAGCAGTTCTTC. Its protein is CASRNGQGLYNEQFF. This chain connects TRBV3-1 (or the pseudogene TRBV3-2) to TRBJ2-1; 8 bases are shared with TRBD1. Per the germline V gene, CDR1 is LGHDT and CDR2 is YNNKEL (reference sequence). The V and J ends lost 6 bases and 4 bases, in that order; junction bases with no gene match: 8. The length of the CDR3 is 15 residues.